This record covers a single TCR beta chain. This record comes from a study of blood T cell repertoires in COVID-19. Trimming shortened V by 5 bases and J by 4 bases, and 5 bases separated the two germline ends. Germline V gene data show CDR1 as SGHTA and CDR2 as FQGNSA. The length of the CDR3 is 11 residues. Data came from immunoSEQ multiplex PCR; TCRdb stores just in-frame clones and leaves some out. The profile shows 300,000 to 450,000 clones, about 87% of them singletons. The V call is TRBV7-2, the J call TRBJ1-1; D is unresolved. This clonotype originated in a man aged 30-40 years who had recovered from COVID-19. The sample comprised PBMCs or T cells enriched from blood (not recorded which). In DNA form, the CDR3 reads TGTGCCAGCAGCCGTCTCACTGAAGCTTTCTTT. Translation: CASSRLTEAFF.